The clone carrying this T cell receptor beta chain was seen a handful of times. A second PCR, run for roughly 7 to 12 cycles, used a sample-barcoded 5' primer plus a J-beta primer mix. TCRdb redid the calling of the 5' RACE reads with MiXCR, one entry per CDR3 protein. Here the sample spans about 640,000 distinct CDR3 sequences, 58% being singletons. Germline V gene lookup returns CDR1 MNHEY and CDR2 SVGAGI. The CDR3 extends over 16 amino acids. Trimming took 0 bases from V and 4 from J, leaving 16 bases between them. This specimen belongs to a study of blood T cells in healthy people across ages. Sequenced: blood. The sequence came from a man aged 60 to 75 in good health. This chain links TRBV6-5 with TRBJ2-7; the D gene is possibly TRBD2 (7 bases). The CDR3 protein is CASSYSGGGLRYEQYF. Written as DNA, the CDR3 is TGTGCCAGCAGTTACTCAGGGGGGGGCCTACGGTACGAGCAGTACTTC.